This TCR beta chain comes out of a study of blood T cell repertoires in COVID-19. At the level of the study: Sites across the United States, Italy and Spain contributed samples from acute and convalescent COVID-19. The analysed material was cDNA or gDNA that came from T cells, B-cell-depleted T cells, or PBMCs.

Per the authors' pipeline: Nucleated cell number was recorded as an estimate derived from reference gene primer amplification. The protocol was immunoSEQ multiplex PCR, while the TCRdb copy is restricted to in-frame clones and leaves out a portion. From that table come the V and J calls and clone size; the DNA was used to work out D and trimming. The sample includes some 99,000 clones, around 89% of them seen just once. The receptor comes from a human donor in a cohort sampled during active COVID-19. Sample: peripheral blood.

The CDR3 loop reads CAISERLAGDNEQFF. CDR3 DNA: TGTGCCATCAGTGAGCGGCTAGCGGGGGACAATGAGCAGTTCTTC. The chain uses TRBV10-3 and TRBJ2-1, with 10 bases matching TRBD2. Trimming took 2 bases from V and 5 from J; bases not matched to a gene: 3. Germline V CDR1 and CDR2: ENHRY, SYGVKD. There are 15 residues in the CDR3.